What follows are 23 T cell receptor beta chains derived from one specimen sequenced in a study of blood T cell repertoires in COVID-19. Clones were sequenced by immunoSEQ multiplex PCR, and TCRdb holds only the in-frame ones, with some missing. The table records around 19,000 clones, roughly nine tenths of them present only once. The sequenced material came from peripheral blood. The receptors here all came from a human donor in a cohort sampled during active COVID-19.

V usage is TRBV15 and J usage is TRBJ2-5, with D unclear. The CDR3 has 12 residues. V lost 2 bases and J lost 2, with 3 bases in between. Looked up from germline, CDR1 is LNHNV and CDR2 is YYDKDF (reference sequence). The CDR3 sequence is CATSRPQETQYF. The CDR3 coding sequence is TGTGCCACCAGCAGACCTCAAGAGACCCAGTACTTC.

The CDR3 loop is CASSIDREKLFF. The CDR3 nucleotides read TGTGCCAGTAGTATAGATCGGGAAAAACTGTTTTTT. The V call is TRBV19, the J call TRBJ1-4; D is uncertain. The CDR3 totals 12 residues. Trimming removed 0 bases from V and 8 bases from J, with 4 bases in between. In germline, CDR1 is LNHDA, CDR2 SQIVND (reference sequence).

The chain uses TRBV7-9 and TRBJ2-3, with 11 positions matching TRBD2. V shed 5 bases and J 5 bases; nucleotides not matched to a gene: 6. Per the germline V gene, CDR1 is SEHNR and CDR2 is FQNEAQ (reference sequence). The CDR3 has 15 residues. CDR3 region: CASSQLAGVKDTQYF. The CDR3 nucleotides are TGTGCCAGCAGCCAACTAGCGGGAGTAAAAGATACGCAGTATTTT. The complete variable domain, with remaining parts taken from reference TRBV7-9 and TRBJ2-3, reads DTGVSQNPRHKITKRGQNVTFRCDPISEHNRLYWYRQTLGQGPEFLTYFQNEAQLEKSRLLSDRFSAERPKGSFSTLEIQRTEQGDSAMYLCASSQLAGVKDTQYFGPGTRLTVL.

CDR3 loop: CASSVGPGVASRDTQYF. CDR3 DNA: TGTGCCAGCAGCGTAGGTCCGGGGGTGGCCTCTCGGGATACGCAGTATTTT. The V and J genes are TRBV9 and TRBJ2-3; a weak D match, TRBD2 (6 bases). V lost 0 bases to trimming and J lost 6 bases, with 20 bases between them. This CDR3 region has 17 residues. CDR1 is SGDLS and CDR2 is YYNGEE in the germline V gene.

V usage is TRBV7-2 and J usage is TRBJ2-7; possible D gene TRBD1, 5 bases. Per germline, CDR1 SGHTA and CDR2 FQGNSA. V gave up 5 bases and J gave up 3 bases, with 14 bases separating them. CDR3 size: 14 residues. CDR3 loop: CASSVTVNDYEQYF. In DNA, the CDR3 is TGTGCCAGCAGCGTGACAGTAAATGACTACGAGCAGTACTTC.

The J gene is TRBJ2-3, the V gene TRBV9; D may be TRBD2 (6 bases). Germline CDR1 is SGDLS and CDR2 is YYNGEE. The CDR3 is 14 residues long. V was clipped by 7 bases and J by 3 bases, with 15 bases between them. Here the CDR3 DNA reads TGTGCCAGCCGGGGACTTAGCGTGACAGATACGCAGTATTTT. Translation: CASRGLSVTDTQYF.

V gene TRBV6-5 combines with J gene TRBJ2-1; D remains ambiguous. V was trimmed by 7 bases and J by 6 bases, leaving 13 bases between them. Germline V gene lookup returns CDR1 MNHEY and CDR2 SVGAGI. The CDR3 runs 13 residues. In DNA, the CDR3 is TGTGCCAGCACCCAGAGGAACCCCAATGAGCAGTTCTTC. Translated, it gives CASTQRNPNEQFF.

The genes are TRBV24-1 and TRBJ2-3, with TRBD2 matching over 8 bases. The CDR3 contains 15 residues. The germline gives CDR1 KGHDR, CDR2 SFDVKD. The V and J ends lost 5 bases and 0 bases, in that order; junction bases with no gene match: 3. CDR3 amino acids: CATSGASGSTDTQYF. The CDR3 region has the DNA TGTGCCACCAGTGGGGCTAGCGGGAGCACAGATACGCAGTATTTT.

The J gene is TRBJ2-1, the V gene TRBV24-1, with D unresolved. This CDR3 has 14 amino acids. Germline CDR1 reads KGHDR; CDR2 reads SFDVKD. V was trimmed by 6 bases and J by 5 bases, leaving 13 bases between them. This CDR3 reads CATSLAGGNNEQFF. Here the CDR3 DNA reads TGTGCCACCAGTTTGGCAGGTGGAAACAATGAGCAGTTCTTC.

The V and J genes are TRBV24-1 and TRBJ2-5; 8 nucleotides match TRBD1. V was clipped by 4 bases and J by 5 bases; unmatched bases: 5. The V gene's germline CDR1 is KGHDR and CDR2 SFDVKD. This CDR3 contains 14 residues. CDR3 DNA: TGTGCCACCAGTGACCCCAGGGGGCCGGAGACCCAGTACTTC. Protein: CATSDPRGPETQYF.

For this clone: At one end the junction does not follow the germline gene, possibly because of a read error. CDR3 sequence reads: CANSLGQGLWNEQFF. The CDR3 nucleotides read TGTGCCAACAGTTTGGGACAGGGGTTATGGAATGAGCAGTTCTTC. This sequence joins TRBV27 and TRBJ2-1; 10 bases agree with TRBD1. Germline assignment: CDR1 MNHEY and CDR2 SMNVEV (reference sequence). CDR3 length: 15 amino acids.

The V gene is TRBV18, the J gene TRBJ1-2, with 9 positions matching TRBD1. From germline, CDR1 is KGHSH and CDR2 LQKENI. With V trimmed by 8 bases and J by 7 bases, 11 bases remained unmatched. The CDR3 spans 14 residues. The CDR3 here is CASIPGQGLGGYTF. CDR3 coding DNA: TGTGCCAGCATTCCGGGACAGGGATTGGGTGGCTACACCTTC.

The rearrangement joins TRBV18 to TRBJ2-5; no clear D gene. CDR3 length: 14 amino acids. CDR1 and CDR2 (germline): KGHSH, LQKENI. Trimming removed 4 bases from V and 5 bases from J, with 14 bases in between. DNA of the CDR3: TGTGCCAGCTCACGGCAACAAAATCCGGAGACCCAGTACTTC. Amino acids: CASSRQQNPETQYF.

Notes on this clone: The same CDR3 is also encoded by other DNA sequences in this sample. The gene calls are TRBV7-9 and TRBJ2-3; TRBD1 agrees at 7 bases. CDR1 and CDR2 from the germline V gene are SEHNR and FQNEAQ (reference sequence). The CDR3 contains 14 residues. After removal of 5 bases from V and 0 bases from J, the junction contained 2 bases not matched to a gene. CDR3 in DNA: TGTGCCAGCAGCCTGACAGGGAGCACAGATACGCAGTATTTT. Encoded protein: CASSLTGSTDTQYF. The full variable domain, completed using reference TRBV7-9 and TRBJ2-3, is DTGVSQNPRHKITKRGQNVTFRCDPISEHNRLYWYRQTLGQGPEFLTYFQNEAQLEKSRLLSDRFSAERPKGSFSTLEIQRTEQGDSAMYLCASSLTGSTDTQYFGPGTRLTVL.

The sample holds one count of this clone. CDR3 DNA: TGCGCCAGCACCGGGGGGGACTACACCGGGGAGCTGTTTTTT. Translation: CASTGGDYTGELFF. This chain uses TRBV10-1 with TRBJ2-2, with TRBD2 identical over 8 bases. The CDR3 runs to 14 residues. V lost 7 bases to trimming and J lost 3 bases; unmatched junction nucleotides: 4. In germline, CDR1 is WNHNN, CDR2 SYGVQD (reference sequence).

This clone was counted a single time. The chain recombines TRBV5-1 with TRBJ2-1; D is unclear. Trimming removed 0 bases at V and 8 bases at J, with 12 bases between. Germline-derived CDR1 and CDR2 are SGHRS and YFSETQ. This CDR3 has 14 amino acids. The CDR3 sequence: CASSLETPHDEQFF. The CDR3 DNA is TGCGCCAGCAGCTTGGAAACCCCACATGATGAGCAGTTCTTC.

The chain is built from TRBV19 and TRBJ2-3; 13 bases are shared with TRBD2. Germline V lookup: CDR1 LNHDA, CDR2 SQIVND (reference sequence). The CDR3 consists of 17 residues. V was pared by 5 bases and J by 1 base, with 6 bases of the junction left unmatched. DNA of the CDR3: TGTGCCAGTAGTCCCCCAGGACTAGCGGGGGGCACAGATACGCAGTATTTT. Residues: CASSPPGLAGGTDTQYF. The full variable domain, rest sourced from reference TRBV19 and TRBJ2-3, is DGGITQSPKYLFRKEGQNVTLSCEQNLNHDAMYWYRQDPGQGLRLIYYSQIVNDFQKGDIAEGYSVSREKKESFPLTVTSAQKNPTAFYLCASSPPGLAGGTDTQYFGPGTRLTVL.

The CDR3 DNA reads TGTGCCAGCAGCCTCCACAGGGACGAGCAGTTCTTC. Its translation: CASSLHRDEQFF. V usage is TRBV7-9 and J usage is TRBJ2-1; TRBD1 is a possible D gene (6 bases). V lost 5 bases to trimming and J lost 10 bases, with 12 bases between them. The CDR3 consists of 12 residues. Germline lookup yields CDR1 SEHNR and CDR2 FQNEAQ (reference sequence).

The genes are TRBV28 and TRBJ2-3, with TRBD2 matching over 10 bases. Trimming cost V 6 bases and J 5 bases; bases outside gene matches: 17. The CDR3 length is 18 residues. CDR1 and CDR2 (germline): MDHEN, SYDVKM. CDR3 nucleotide sequence: TGTGCCAGCAGACCCCATAAGCGGGGGGGTAGTTCGAGAGATACGCAGTATTTT. Protein: CASRPHKRGGSSRDTQYF.

The CDR3 DNA follows: TGCGCCAGCAGCCTAACAATGAACAGGGGTGAAAAACTGTTTTTT. Its protein is CASSLTMNRGEKLFF. The chain links TRBV5-1 to TRBJ1-4; 7 positions agree with TRBD1. The junction had 10 bases not matched to a gene; V was cut back by 4 bases and J by 7 bases. Germline lookup yields CDR1 SGHRS and CDR2 YFSETQ. This CDR3 has 15 amino acids.

The genes are TRBV7-9 and TRBJ1-2; 8 bases map to TRBD1. V was clipped by 5 bases and J by 4 bases; unmatched bases: 6. The CDR3 totals 14 residues. Germline lookup yields CDR1 SEHNR and CDR2 FQNEAQ (reference sequence). CDR3 nucleotide sequence: TGTGCCAGCAGCCACTCGACAGGGGTCTATGGCTACACCTTC. Translation gives CASSHSTGVYGYTF.

The chain links TRBV18 to TRBJ2-2; D unclear. The CDR3 contains 14 residues. V lost 3 bases and J lost 2, with 7 bases in between. Germline CDR1 KGHSH, CDR2 LQKENI. CDR3 coding DNA: TGTGCCAGCTCACCCTGGCCAAACACCGGGGAGCTGTTTTTT. Translated: CASSPWPNTGELFF. Based on the CDR3 plus reference TRBV18 and TRBJ2-2, the full variable domain is NAGVMQNPRHLVRRRGQEARLRCSPMKGHSHVYWYRQLPEEGLKFMVYLQKENIIDESGMPKERFSAEFPKEGPSILRIQQVVRGDSAAYFCASSPWPNTGELFFGEGSRLTVL.

This sequence joins TRBV2 and TRBJ1-2; D remains ambiguous. Trimming cost V 9 bases and J 6 bases, with 14 bases left between them. The CDR3 length is 12 residues. The germline CDR1 and CDR2 sequences are SNHLY and FYNNEI. The CDR3 reads CASTSGGHGYTF. The CDR3 region has the DNA TGTGCCAGTACCTCTGGCGGGCATGGCTACACCTTC.